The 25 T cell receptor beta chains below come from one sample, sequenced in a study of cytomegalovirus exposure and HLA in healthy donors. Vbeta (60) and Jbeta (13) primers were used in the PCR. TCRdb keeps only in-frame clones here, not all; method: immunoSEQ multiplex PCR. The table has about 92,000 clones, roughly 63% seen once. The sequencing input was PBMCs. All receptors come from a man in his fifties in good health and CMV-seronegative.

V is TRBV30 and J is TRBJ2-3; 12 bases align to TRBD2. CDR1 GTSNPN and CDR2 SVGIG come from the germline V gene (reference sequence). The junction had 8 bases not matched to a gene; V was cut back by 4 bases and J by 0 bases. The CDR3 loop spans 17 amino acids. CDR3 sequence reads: CAWKLAGGPTSTDTQYF. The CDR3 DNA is TGTGCCTGGAAACTAGCGGGAGGTCCCACTAGCACAGATACGCAGTATTTT.

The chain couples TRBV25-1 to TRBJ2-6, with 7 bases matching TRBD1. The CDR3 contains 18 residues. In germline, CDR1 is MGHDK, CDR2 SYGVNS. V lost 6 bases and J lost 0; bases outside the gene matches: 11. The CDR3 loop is CASSPRTGRYSGANVLTF. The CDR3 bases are TGTGCCAGCAGCCCCCGGACAGGACGGTACTCTGGGGCCAACGTCCTGACTTTC.

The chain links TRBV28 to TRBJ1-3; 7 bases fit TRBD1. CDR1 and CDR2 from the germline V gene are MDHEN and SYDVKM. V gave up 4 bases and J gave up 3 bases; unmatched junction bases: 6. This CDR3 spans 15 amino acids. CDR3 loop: CASSSLTGIGNTIYF. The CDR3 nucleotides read TGTGCCAGCAGTTCCCTGACAGGGATTGGAAACACCATATATTTT.

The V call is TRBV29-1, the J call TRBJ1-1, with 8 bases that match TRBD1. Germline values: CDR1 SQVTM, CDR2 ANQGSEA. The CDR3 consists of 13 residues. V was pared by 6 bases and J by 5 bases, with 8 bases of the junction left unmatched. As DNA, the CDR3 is TGCAGCGTGATACAGGGGGGCTGGACTGAAGCTTTCTTT. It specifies CSVIQGGWTEAFF.

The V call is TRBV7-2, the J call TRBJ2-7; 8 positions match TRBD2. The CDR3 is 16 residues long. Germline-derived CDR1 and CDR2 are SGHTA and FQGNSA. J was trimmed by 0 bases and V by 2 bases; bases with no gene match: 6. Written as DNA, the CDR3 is TGTGCCAGCAGCTTACGGGGGGGCAGGAGCTCCTACGAGCAGTACTTC. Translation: CASSLRGGRSSYEQYF.

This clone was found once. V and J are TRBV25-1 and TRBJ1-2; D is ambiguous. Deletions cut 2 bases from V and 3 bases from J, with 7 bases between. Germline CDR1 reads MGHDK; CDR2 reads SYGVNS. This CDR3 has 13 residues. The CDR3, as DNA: TGTGCCAGCAGTGAACAGGACTACTATGGCTACACCTTC. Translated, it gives CASSEQDYYGYTF.

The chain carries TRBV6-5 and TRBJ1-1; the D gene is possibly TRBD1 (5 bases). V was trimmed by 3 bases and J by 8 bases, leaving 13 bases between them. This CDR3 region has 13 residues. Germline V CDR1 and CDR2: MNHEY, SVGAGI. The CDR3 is CASSYADTPEAFF. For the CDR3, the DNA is TGTGCCAGCAGTTATGCGGACACGCCGGAAGCTTTCTTT.

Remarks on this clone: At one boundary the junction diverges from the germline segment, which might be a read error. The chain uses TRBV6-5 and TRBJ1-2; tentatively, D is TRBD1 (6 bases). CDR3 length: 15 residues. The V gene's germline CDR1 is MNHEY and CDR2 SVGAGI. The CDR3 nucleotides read TGTGTCAGCAGTTACCTAAAACAGGGAACCTATGGCTACACCTTC. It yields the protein CVSSYLKQGTYGYTF.

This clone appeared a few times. The CDR3 sequence is CASSLQGARGYTF. The CDR3 region has the DNA TGTGCCAGCAGCTTACAGGGGGCGAGGGGCTACACCTTC. V and J are TRBV7-2 and TRBJ1-2; 8 positions agree with TRBD1. After removal of 2 bases from V and 8 bases from J, the junction contained 4 bases not matched to a gene. Germline V gives CDR1 SGHTA, CDR2 FQGNSA. The length of the CDR3 is 13 residues.

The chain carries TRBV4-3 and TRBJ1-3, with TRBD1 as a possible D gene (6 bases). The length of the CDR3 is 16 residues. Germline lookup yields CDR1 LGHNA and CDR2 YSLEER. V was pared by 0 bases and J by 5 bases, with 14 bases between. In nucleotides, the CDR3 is TGCGCCAGCAGCCAAGATTCGGGCAGGGGTAGAAACACCATATATTTT. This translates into CASSQDSGRGRNTIYF.

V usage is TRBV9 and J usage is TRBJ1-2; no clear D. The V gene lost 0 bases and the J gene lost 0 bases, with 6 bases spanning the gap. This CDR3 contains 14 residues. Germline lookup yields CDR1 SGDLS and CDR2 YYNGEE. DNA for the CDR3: TGTGCCAGCAGCGTAGGCCCAGCTAACTATGGCTACACCTTC. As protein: CASSVGPANYGYTF.

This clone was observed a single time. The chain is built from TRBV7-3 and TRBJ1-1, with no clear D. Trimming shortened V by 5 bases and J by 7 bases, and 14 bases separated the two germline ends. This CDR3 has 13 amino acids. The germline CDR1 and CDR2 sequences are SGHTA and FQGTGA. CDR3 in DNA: TGTGCCAGCAGCCCAGGTCCAGCTCGTGAAGCTTTCTTT. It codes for CASSPGPAREAFF.

The CDR3 DNA reads TGTGCCAGCAGTGAAGCCTCCAGTTCCACTGAAGCTTTCTTT. Translation gives CASSEASSSTEAFF. The V call is TRBV2, the J call TRBJ1-1; D gene uncertain. V lost 0 bases to trimming and J lost 4 bases, with 9 bases between them. CDR3 size: 14 residues. Germline loops: CDR1 SNHLY, CDR2 FYNNEI.

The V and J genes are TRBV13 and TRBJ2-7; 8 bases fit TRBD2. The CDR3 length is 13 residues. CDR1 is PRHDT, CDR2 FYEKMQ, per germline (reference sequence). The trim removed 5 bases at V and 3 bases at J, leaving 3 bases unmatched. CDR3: CASSPSGGYEQYF. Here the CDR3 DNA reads TGTGCCAGCAGCCCGAGCGGGGGCTACGAGCAGTACTTC.

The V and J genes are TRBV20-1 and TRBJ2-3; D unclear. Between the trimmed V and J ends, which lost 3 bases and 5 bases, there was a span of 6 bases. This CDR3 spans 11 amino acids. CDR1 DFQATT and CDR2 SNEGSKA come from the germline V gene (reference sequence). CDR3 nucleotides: TGCAGTGCTAGGGAGCGAGATACGCAGTATTTT. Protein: CSARERDTQYF.

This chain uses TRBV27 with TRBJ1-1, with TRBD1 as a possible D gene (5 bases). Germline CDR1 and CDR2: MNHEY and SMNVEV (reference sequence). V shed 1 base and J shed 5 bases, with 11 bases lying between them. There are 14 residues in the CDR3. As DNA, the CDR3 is TGTGCCAGCAGTTTATTGACCAGGGTTACTGAAGCTTTCTTT. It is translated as CASSLLTRVTEAFF.

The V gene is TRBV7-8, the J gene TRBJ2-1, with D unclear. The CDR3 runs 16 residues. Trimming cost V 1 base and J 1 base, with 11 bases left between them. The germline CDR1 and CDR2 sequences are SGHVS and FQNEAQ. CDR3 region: CASSLVMTRSYNEQFF. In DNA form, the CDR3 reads TGTGCCAGCAGCTTAGTCATGACTCGGTCCTACAATGAGCAGTTCTTC.

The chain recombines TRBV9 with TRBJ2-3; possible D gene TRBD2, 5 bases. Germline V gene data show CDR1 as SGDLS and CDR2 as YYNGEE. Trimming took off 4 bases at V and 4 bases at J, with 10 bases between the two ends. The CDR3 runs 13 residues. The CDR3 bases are TGTGCCAGCAGCCCTTTAGCGTCAGATACGCAGTATTTT. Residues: CASSPLASDTQYF.

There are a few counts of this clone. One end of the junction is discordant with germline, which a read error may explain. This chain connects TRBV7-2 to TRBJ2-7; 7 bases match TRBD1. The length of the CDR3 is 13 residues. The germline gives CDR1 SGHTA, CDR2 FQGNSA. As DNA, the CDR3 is TGTGCCAGCAGCCCAGGTCGACAGGGCTCATTGCACTTC. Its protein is CASSPGRQGSLHF.

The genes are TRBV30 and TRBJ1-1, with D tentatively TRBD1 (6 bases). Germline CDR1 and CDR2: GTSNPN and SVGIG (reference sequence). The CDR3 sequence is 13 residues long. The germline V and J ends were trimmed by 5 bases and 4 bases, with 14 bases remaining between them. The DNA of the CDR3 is TGTGCCTGGGTTCGAACAGGGTTCACTGAAGCTTTCTTT. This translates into CAWVRTGFTEAFF.

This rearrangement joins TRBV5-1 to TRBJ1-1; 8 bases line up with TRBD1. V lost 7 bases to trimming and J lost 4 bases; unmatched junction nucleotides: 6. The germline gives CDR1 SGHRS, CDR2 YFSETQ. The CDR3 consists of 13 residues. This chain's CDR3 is CASGDTGGTEAFF. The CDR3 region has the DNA TGCGCCAGCGGAGACACAGGGGGCACTGAAGCTTTCTTT.

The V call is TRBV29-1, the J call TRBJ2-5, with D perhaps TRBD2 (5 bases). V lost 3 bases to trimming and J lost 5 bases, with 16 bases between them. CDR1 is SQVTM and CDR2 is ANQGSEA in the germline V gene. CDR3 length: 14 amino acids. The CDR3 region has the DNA TGCAGCGTTGACACGGGGTCCCGGCAGGAGACCCAGTACTTC. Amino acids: CSVDTGSRQETQYF.

The DNA of the CDR3 is TGTGCCACCAGCAGATATGGGAGGGACACTGAAGCTTTCTTT. Protein: CATSRYGRDTEAFF. This chain links TRBV15 with TRBJ1-1; D not certain. CDR1 and CDR2 from the germline V gene are LNHNV and YYDKDF (reference sequence). The CDR3 spans 14 residues. V was pared by 2 bases and J by 3 bases, with 10 bases between.

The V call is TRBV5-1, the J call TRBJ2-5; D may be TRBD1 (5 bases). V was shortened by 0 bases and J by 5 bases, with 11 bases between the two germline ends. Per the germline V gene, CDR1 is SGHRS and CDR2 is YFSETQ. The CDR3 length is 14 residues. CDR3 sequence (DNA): TGCGCCAGCAGCTTGGAGGCAGGGCGGGAGACCCAGTACTTC. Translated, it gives CASSLEAGRETQYF.

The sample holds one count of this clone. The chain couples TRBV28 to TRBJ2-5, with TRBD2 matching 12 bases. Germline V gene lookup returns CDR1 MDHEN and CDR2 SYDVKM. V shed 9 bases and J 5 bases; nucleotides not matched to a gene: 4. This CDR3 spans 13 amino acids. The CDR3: CASETSGSETQYF. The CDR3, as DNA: TGTGCCAGTGAGACTAGCGGGAGTGAGACCCAGTACTTC.